The 23 T cell receptor beta chains listed next were all sequenced from one sample in a study of cytotoxic CD8 clonotypes in ibrutinib-treated CLL. Only in-frame clones appear in the TCRdb table, and some are missing; sequencing was by immunoSEQ multiplex PCR. The sample gives about 250,000 clones, 70% of which show up once; 15% is in the top ten. This specimen was PBMCs, taken after 24 months of ibrutinib treatment. These receptor sequences come from a human donor with chronic lymphocytic leukemia.

This chain uses TRBV4-3 with TRBJ2-7; D is possibly TRBD2 (5 bases). The CDR3 sequence is 14 residues long. The germline V and J ends were trimmed by 2 bases and 4 bases, with 12 bases remaining between them. CDR1 and CDR2 (germline): LGHNA, YSLEER. This CDR3 reads CASSQTKWTYEQYF. The CDR3 DNA reads TGCGCCAGCAGCCAAACAAAATGGACTTACGAGCAGTACTTC.

This chain links TRBV14 with TRBJ1-4, with D perhaps TRBD1 (6 bases). The CDR3 has 15 amino acids. Germline CDR1 SGHDN, CDR2 FVKESK. Trimming removed 2 bases at V and 8 bases at J, with 15 bases between. CDR3 nucleotide sequence: TGTGCCAGCAGCCAACGGTGGGGGGCGAGGGAAAAACTGTTTTTT. Amino acids: CASSQRWGAREKLFF.

This sequence joins TRBV7-2 and TRBJ1-2; D gene unclear. The CDR3 has 15 residues. Germline V gene lookup returns CDR1 SGHTA and CDR2 FQGNSA. V was shortened by 5 bases and J by 2 bases, with 15 bases between the two germline ends. CDR3 loop: CASSAPEILNYGYTF. The CDR3, as DNA: TGTGCCAGCAGCGCCCCAGAGATACTGAACTATGGCTACACCTTC.

The chain couples TRBV6-5 to TRBJ2-5; tentative D call: TRBD1 (8 bases). V lost 6 bases to trimming and J lost 4 bases, with 15 bases between them. CDR3 length equals 14 residues. CDR1 and CDR2 from the germline V gene are MNHEY and SVGAGI. The CDR3 here is CASRPQGGAETQYF. The CDR3 DNA sequence: TGTGCCAGCAGGCCACAGGGGGGGGCAGAGACCCAGTACTTC.

This clone was observed a few times. The J gene is TRBJ2-3, the V gene TRBV29-1; D uncertain. CDR1 is SQVTM, CDR2 ANQGSEA, per germline. This CDR3 has 16 residues. The ends were cut back, 4 bases at V and 2 bases at J, with 19 bases in the middle. The CDR3 sequence is CSVGNAKTPYTDTQYF. The CDR3 bases are TGCAGCGTTGGGAACGCGAAGACACCGTACACAGATACGCAGTATTTT.

This clone was found a few times. This chain joins TRBV28 and TRBJ2-1; possibly TRBD1 for D (6 bases). The germline gives CDR1 MDHEN, CDR2 SYDVKM. V shed 11 bases and J shed 7 bases, with 15 bases lying between them. The CDR3 length is 12 residues. CDR3 sequence reads: CAQGQRGNEQFF. CDR3 DNA sequence: TGTGCCCAGGGGCAGCGAGGGAATGAGCAGTTCTTC.

The gene calls are TRBV4-3 and TRBJ2-1; maybe TRBD2 (6 bases). Germline V gene lookup returns CDR1 LGHNA and CDR2 YSLEER. The CDR3 covers 12 residues. Trimming left V 8 bases short and J 7 bases short, with 12 bases between. This chain's CDR3 is CASAGTRNEQFF. The DNA of the CDR3 is TGCGCCAGCGCCGGGACTCGAAATGAGCAGTTCTTC.

DNA of the CDR3: TGTGCCAGTAGTACCGGACTAGCGGGGAACACCGGGGAGCTGTTTTTT. As protein: CASSTGLAGNTGELFF. The J gene is TRBJ2-2, the V gene TRBV19; 11 bases are a match to TRBD2. Germline V lookup: CDR1 LNHDA, CDR2 SQIVND (reference sequence). The CDR3 has 16 residues. V trimming: 4 bases; J trimming: 1 base; junction bases outside the gene matches: 2.

The CDR3 reads CASRENGNQPQHF. CDR3 DNA sequence: TGCGCCAGCAGAGAAAACGGAAATCAGCCCCAGCATTTT. The J gene is TRBJ1-5, the V gene TRBV5-1; D call uncertain. The CDR3 extends over 13 amino acids. Trimming cost V 5 bases and J 4 bases, with 10 bases left between them. Germline V gene lookup returns CDR1 SGHRS and CDR2 YFSETQ.

CDR3 sequence reads: CASSPPASGLIGTDTQYF. CDR3 coding DNA: TGTGCCAGCTCACCACCCGCTAGCGGATTAATTGGCACAGATACGCAGTATTTT. J is TRBJ2-3 and V is TRBV18, with 7 positions matching TRBD2. Germline assignment: CDR1 KGHSH and CDR2 LQKENI. The junction had 10 bases not matched to a gene; V was cut back by 0 bases and J by 1 base. The CDR3 extends over 18 amino acids.

CDR3 residues: CATSRQGWSDNEQFF. The CDR3 DNA sequence: TGTGCCACCAGCAGACAGGGATGGTCGGACAATGAGCAGTTCTTC. The chain links TRBV15 to TRBJ2-1; D perhaps matches TRBD1 (5 bases). Trimming stripped 2 bases from V and 5 bases from J, with 13 bases between. The CDR3 loop spans 15 amino acids. Germline CDR1 LNHNV, CDR2 YYDKDF (reference sequence).

The chain combines TRBV19 with TRBJ2-3; TRBD2 matches 9 bases. Germline V gives CDR1 LNHDA, CDR2 SQIVND (reference sequence). V was clipped by 5 bases and J by 0 bases; unmatched bases: 9. This CDR3 spans 17 amino acids. The CDR3 loop is CASSSTTSGPSTDTQYF. The CDR3 coding sequence is TGTGCCAGTAGTTCGACGACTAGCGGACCTAGCACAGATACGCAGTATTTT.

This clone occurred a few times. V usage is TRBV2 and J usage is TRBJ1-2, with TRBD1 matching 8 bases. V lost 2 bases and J lost 2; bases outside the gene matches: 4. CDR3 length: 15 residues. The germline CDR1 and CDR2 sequences are SNHLY and FYNNEI. The DNA for the CDR3 is TGTGCCAGCAGTGAATGGGGACAGGAGAACTATGGCTACACCTTC. Protein: CASSEWGQENYGYTF.

The chain carries TRBV2 and TRBJ2-6; 8 bases map to TRBD1. Germline V gene lookup returns CDR1 SNHLY and CDR2 FYNNEI. V lost 7 bases to trimming and J lost 0 bases; unmatched junction nucleotides: 5. This CDR3 region has 16 residues. DNA for the CDR3: TGTGCCAGCATCCAGGGGGCCTACTCTGGGGCCAACGTCCTGACTTTC. Translation: CASIQGAYSGANVLTF.

The genes are TRBV30 and TRBJ2-1, with a weak D call TRBD2 (5 bases). This CDR3 has 12 residues. Germline loops: CDR1 GTSNPN, CDR2 SVGIG (reference sequence). The V end was cut by 2 bases, the J end by 7 bases, with 9 bases between. The CDR3: CAWSRGKNEQFF. CDR3 coding DNA: TGTGCCTGGAGTCGGGGAAAGAATGAGCAGTTCTTC.

A few counts support this clone. This chain joins TRBV14 and TRBJ2-7; 9 bases are shared with TRBD2. CDR1 SGHDN and CDR2 FVKESK come from the germline V gene. V shed 7 bases and J 2 bases; nucleotides not matched to a gene: 9. This CDR3 has 15 amino acids. In DNA form, the CDR3 reads TGTGCCAGCACCGACCGGGCGGGAGGGCCCTACGAGCAGTACTTC. Encoded protein: CASTDRAGGPYEQYF.

The rearrangement joins TRBV10-3 to TRBJ2-7; 14 bases line up with TRBD2. The CDR3 is 15 residues long. Germline CDR1 reads ENHRY; CDR2 reads SYGVKD. The J segment lost 5 bases and the V segment lost 3 bases, leaving 3 bases of the junction unmatched. The CDR3 DNA is TGTGCCATCAGTGACCTGGGACTAGCGGGAGACGAGCAGTACTTC. Translation gives CAISDLGLAGDEQYF.

This CDR3 reads CASSLGRTTDTQYF. The CDR3 coding sequence is TGTGCCAGCAGCTTGGGGAGAACAACAGATACGCAGTATTTT. This sequence joins TRBV5-4 and TRBJ2-3; D gene uncertain. The germline V gene has CDR1 SGHNT and CDR2 YYREEE (reference sequence). Between the trimmed V and J ends, which lost 0 bases and 3 bases, there was a span of 8 bases. The CDR3 loop spans 14 amino acids. The full variable domain, rest sourced from reference TRBV5-4 and TRBJ2-3, is ETGVTQSPTHLIKTRGQQVTLRCSSQSGHNTVSWYQQALGQGPQFIFQYYREEENGRGNFPPRFSGLQFPNYSSELNVNALELDDSALYLCASSLGRTTDTQYFGPGTRLTVL.

The rearrangement joins TRBV11-2 to TRBJ2-1; D tentatively reads TRBD1 or TRBD2 (7 bases each). This CDR3 is 16 amino acids long. V was shortened by 5 bases and J by 6 bases, with 20 bases between the two germline ends. CDR1 is SGHAT and CDR2 is FQNNGV in the germline V gene. The CDR3 sequence is CASSPLWAGGGNEQFF. The CDR3 DNA follows: TGTGCCAGCAGCCCCCTCTGGGCAGGGGGGGGCAATGAGCAGTTCTTC.

This rearrangement joins TRBV4-1 to TRBJ1-1; weak D call: TRBD1 (5 bases). V lost 4 bases, J lost 5 bases, and 11 bases lay in between. CDR1 and CDR2 from the germline V gene are MGHRA and YSYEKL. The CDR3 is 13 residues long. CDR3 amino acids: CASSPGGGTEAFF. CDR3 coding DNA: TGCGCCAGCAGCCCTGGGGGTGGTACTGAAGCTTTCTTT.

This rearrangement joins TRBV28 to TRBJ2-7; 7 bases match TRBD1. Germline V gene data show CDR1 as MDHEN and CDR2 as SYDVKM. V was pared by 3 bases and J by 2 bases, with 1 base of the junction left unmatched. The CDR3 length is 13 residues. The CDR3 region has the DNA TGTGCCAGCAGTTTTCAGGGGGCCTACGAGCAGTACTTC. Protein: CASSFQGAYEQYF.

J is TRBJ2-2 and V is TRBV7-3; D remains unclear. V was cut by 5 bases and J by 6 bases, with 7 bases left in between. Germline-derived CDR1 and CDR2 are SGHTA and FQGTGA. This CDR3 has 12 amino acids. In DNA, the CDR3 is TGTGCCAGCAGCAAAGAGGCCGGGGAGCTGTTTTTT. This encodes CASSKEAGELFF.

The chain joins TRBV19 to TRBJ2-1, with D perhaps matching TRBD2 (5 bases). This CDR3 is built from 14 residues. CDR1 LNHDA and CDR2 SQIVND come from the germline V gene (reference sequence). V was pared by 1 base and J by 3 bases, with 7 bases between. CDR3 nucleotide sequence: TGTGCCAGTAGTATAGCTGGGAGCTACAATGAGCAGTTCTTC. This encodes CASSIAGSYNEQFF. Drawing the rest from reference TRBV19 and TRBJ2-1, the complete variable domain is DGGITQSPKYLFRKEGQNVTLSCEQNLNHDAMYWYRQDPGQGLRLIYYSQIVNDFQKGDIAEGYSVSREKKESFPLTVTSAQKNPTAFYLCASSIAGSYNEQFFGPGTRLTVL.